The 30 T cell receptor beta chains below all came from one sample that was sequenced in a study of a mutant IDH1 vaccine in newly diagnosed glioma (dated by TCRdb to about 2021). The time point label on this specimen signifies: week 23, last vaccination. Each vaccine dose was 300 ug of a 20-mer mutant IDH1 peptide in Montanide, given subcutaneously with topical imiquimod. These receptors are not linked to any known antigen. Receptor amplification or capture employed the immunoSEQ multiplex PCR assay. TCRdb mirrors the immuneACCESS table, restricted to in-frame sequences. Some clones are absent from its copies; in checked studies, under half trace to an unresolved V gene, and the reason for the others is unknown. The sample data list roughly 60,000 clones, and roughly 80% of these were observed just once. The ten most abundant clones make up under 8% of the sample. Source: PBMCs, taken from a glioma patient whose treatment included an IDH1 peptide vaccine. These receptors originate from a man in his forties with glioma.

The chain couples TRBV2 to TRBJ2-3; 10 positions match TRBD2. This CDR3 is 15 amino acids long. Trimming removed 3 bases from V and 5 bases from J; junction bases left unmatched: 5. Germline CDR1 reads SNHLY; CDR2 reads FYNNEI. This chain's CDR3 is CASSEEAGGRDTQYF. The DNA for the CDR3 is TGTGCCAGCAGTGAGGAAGCGGGGGGGCGAGATACGCAGTATTTT.

The CDR3 region has the DNA TGTGCCAGCAGCTTATCGGGGGAGGACGAGACCCAGTACTTC. As protein: CASSLSGEDETQYF. V and J are TRBV13 and TRBJ2-5; a weak D match, TRBD2 (6 bases). Germline V lookup: CDR1 PRHDT, CDR2 FYEKMQ (reference sequence). The CDR3 is made up of 14 amino acids. The ends were cut back, 2 bases at V and 5 bases at J, with 12 bases in the middle.

The chain uses TRBV2 and TRBJ1-4; 7 bases line up with TRBD1. CDR1 is SNHLY, CDR2 FYNNEI, per germline. CDR3 length: 14 residues. V shed 6 bases and J 4 bases; nucleotides not matched to a gene: 5. The CDR3 coding sequence is TGTGCCAGCAGCAGGGGGGGGGATAATGAAAAACTGTTTTTT. It specifies CASSRGGDNEKLFF.

The chain has TRBV27 and TRBJ1-2; 12 bases line up with TRBD1. V gave up 2 bases and J gave up 5 bases; unmatched junction bases: 3. The germline V gene has CDR1 MNHEY and CDR2 SMNVEV (reference sequence). The CDR3 has 15 amino acids. The CDR3 DNA follows: TGTGCCAGCAGTTTAGGGGACAGGGGGCTATATGGCTACACCTTC. It specifies CASSLGDRGLYGYTF.

The chain has TRBV5-4 and TRBJ1-1, with D tentatively TRBD1 (5 bases). The germline V gene has CDR1 SGHNT and CDR2 YYREEE (reference sequence). Deletions cut 4 bases from V and 5 bases from J, with 15 bases between. This CDR3 is 14 amino acids long. DNA of the CDR3: TGTGCCAGCAGCCACCCCACCCGGGGGACTGAAGCTTTCTTT. This translates into CASSHPTRGTEAFF.

This chain joins TRBV5-6 and TRBJ1-1; 12 bases agree with TRBD1. The J segment lost 7 bases and the V segment lost 4 bases, leaving 8 bases of the junction unmatched. Germline lookup yields CDR1 SGHDT and CDR2 YYEEEE. The CDR3 is 15 residues long. Here the CDR3 reads CASSVRDRGPGEAFF. The CDR3 region has the DNA TGTGCCAGCAGCGTCCGGGACAGGGGGCCTGGTGAAGCTTTCTTT. Drawing the rest from reference TRBV5-6 and TRBJ1-1, the complete variable domain is DAGVTQSPTHLIKTRGQQVTLRCSPKSGHDTVSWYQQALGQGPQFIFQYYEEEERQRGNFPDRFSGHQFPNYSSELNVNALLLGDSALYLCASSVRDRGPGEAFFGQGTRLTVV.

The V call is TRBV5-1, the J call TRBJ2-7; the match to TRBD1 covers 8 bases. This CDR3 spans 13 amino acids. Per the germline V gene, CDR1 is SGHRS and CDR2 is YFSETQ. J gave up 3 bases and V 7 bases, and 6 bases lay outside the gene matches. Here the CDR3 reads CASPGDRNYEQYF. CDR3 bases: TGCGCCAGCCCAGGGGACAGGAACTACGAGCAGTACTTC.

This clone was observed a handful of times. The rearrangement joins TRBV5-1 to TRBJ2-7; weak D call: TRBD1 (6 bases). The germline V gene encodes CDR1 SGHRS and CDR2 YFSETQ. The CDR3 is made up of 14 amino acids. Trimming cost V 1 base and J 2 bases, with 10 bases left between them. Here the CDR3 reads CASSLRQGTYEQYF. Here the CDR3 DNA reads TGCGCCAGCAGCTTGCGCCAGGGGACCTACGAGCAGTACTTC.

The CDR3 sequence: CASSLTGGTSYNEQFF. The CDR3 DNA is TGTGCCAGCAGTCTGACTGGCGGGACATCCTACAATGAGCAGTTCTTC. The J gene is TRBJ2-1, the V gene TRBV6-6; possibly TRBD1 or TRBD2 for D (6 bases each). The CDR3 has 16 residues. From germline, CDR1 is MNHNY and CDR2 SVGAGI (reference sequence). V lost 5 bases to trimming and J lost 1 base, with 15 bases between them.

This sequence joins TRBV10-1 and TRBJ2-1; D is possibly TRBD2 (6 bases). Trimming took off 5 bases at V and 8 bases at J, with 13 bases between the two ends. The CDR3 is 13 amino acids. Per the germline V gene, CDR1 is WNHNN and CDR2 is SYGVQD (reference sequence). CDR3 DNA sequence: TGCGCCAGCAGTCGATCCGGGGGTGATGAGCAGTTCTTC. Translation: CASSRSGGDEQFF.

The rearrangement joins TRBV5-6 to TRBJ1-3; the D gene is possibly TRBD1 (6 bases). CDR1 and CDR2 (germline): SGHDT, YYEEEE. CDR3 length: 15 amino acids. Trimming shortened V by 3 bases and J by 0 bases, and 10 bases separated the two germline ends. CDR3 loop: CASSYDRSSGNTIYF. The CDR3, as DNA: TGTGCCAGCAGCTACGACAGGTCCTCTGGAAACACCATATATTTT.

V usage is TRBV7-9 and J usage is TRBJ1-5; 7 nucleotides line up with TRBD1. Looked up from germline, CDR1 is SEHNR and CDR2 is FQNEAQ (reference sequence). V shed 5 bases, J shed 0 bases, and the junction held 1 base outside the gene matches. The CDR3 has 14 amino acids. The CDR3 DNA sequence: TGTGCCAGCAGCGGGGACAGTAGCAATCAGCCCCAGCATTTT. Translation gives CASSGDSSNQPQHF.

V and J are TRBV7-8 and TRBJ1-2; D perhaps matches TRBD1 (6 bases). The V gene's germline CDR1 is SGHVS and CDR2 FQNEAQ. The CDR3 covers 13 residues. V lost 1 base to trimming and J lost 4 bases, with 7 bases between them. The CDR3 here is CASSLGGAYGYTF. The CDR3 nucleotides are TGTGCCAGCAGCTTAGGGGGGGCCTATGGCTACACCTTC. Filled out from reference TRBV7-8 and TRBJ1-2, the complete variable domain reads GAGVSQSPRYKVAKRGQDVALRCDPISGHVSLFWYQQALGQGPEFLTYFQNEAQLDKSGLPSDRFFAERPEGSVSTLKIQRTQQEDSAVYLCASSLGGAYGYTFGSGTRLTVV.

The chain links TRBV6-6 to TRBJ1-1; D call uncertain. Trimming pared 3 bases from V and 1 base from J, leaving 9 bases between. The CDR3 loop spans 14 amino acids. Germline loops: CDR1 MNHNY, CDR2 SVGAGI (reference sequence). The CDR3 region is CASSYYGRNTEAFF. In DNA form, the CDR3 reads TGTGCCAGCAGTTATTACGGCAGGAACACTGAAGCTTTCTTT.

This rearrangement joins TRBV7-9 to TRBJ1-2; D may be TRBD1 (5 bases). V lost 5 bases and J lost 4, with 14 bases in between. CDR3 size: 14 residues. Germline V lookup: CDR1 SEHNR, CDR2 FQNEAQ (reference sequence). The CDR3, as DNA: TGTGCCAGCAGCCGGCAGGGACCGATCTATGGCTACACCTTC. Protein sequence: CASSRQGPIYGYTF.

V gene TRBV5-1 combines with J gene TRBJ2-1; 13 bases align to TRBD2. Unmatched junction bases numbered 4, after V lost 3 bases and J lost 7 bases. This CDR3 spans 15 amino acids. Germline CDR1 and CDR2: SGHRS and YFSETQ. The CDR3 sequence is CASSSLAGGPNEQFF. For the CDR3, the DNA is TGCGCCAGCAGCTCACTAGCGGGGGGGCCAAATGAGCAGTTCTTC.

This chain uses TRBV5-4 with TRBJ1-1, with D hard to call. Germline-derived CDR1 and CDR2 are SGHNT and YYREEE (reference sequence). V was trimmed by 0 bases and J by 4 bases, leaving 10 bases between them. CDR3 length: 14 residues. DNA for the CDR3: TGTGCCAGCAGCTTGGTTGAGTCGGCCACTGAAGCTTTCTTT. Its translation is CASSLVESATEAFF.

The rearrangement joins TRBV19 to TRBJ1-6; 9 bases agree with TRBD1. Germline trimming cut 5 bases from V and 5 bases from J; bases unmatched to any gene: 7. Germline CDR1 and CDR2: LNHDA and SQIVND (reference sequence). This CDR3 contains 16 residues. CDR3 sequence (DNA): TGTGCCAGTAGTGCTACAGGGGGCGCCGATAATTCACCCCTCCACTTT. Its translation is CASSATGGADNSPLHF.

The CDR3: CSGGTGGPQAFF. In DNA, the CDR3 is TGCAGCGGGGGGACAGGGGGCCCCCAAGCTTTCTTT. V and J are TRBV29-1 and TRBJ1-1; TRBD1 agrees at 12 bases. Trimming cost V 7 bases and J 9 bases; bases outside gene matches: 6. Germline V lookup: CDR1 SQVTM, CDR2 ANQGSEA. The CDR3 consists of 12 residues.

The J gene is TRBJ1-1, the V gene TRBV27; D gene uncertain. V was trimmed by 6 bases and J by 4 bases, leaving 15 bases between them. The CDR3 spans 14 residues. Germline-derived CDR1 and CDR2 are MNHEY and SMNVEV (reference sequence). CDR3 protein: CASSMGWGGTEAFF. The DNA of the CDR3 is TGTGCCAGCAGCATGGGGTGGGGAGGCACTGAAGCTTTCTTT.

This clone was recorded only once. The gene calls are TRBV21-1 and TRBJ1-1; no check of the table's D call, TRBD1, against the DNA was made. TRBV21-1 is reported as a pseudogene. CDR3 size: 14 residues. The CDR3 DNA sequence: TGTGCCAGCATGACTCCGGCAGGGGGGACTGAAGCTTTCTTT. Its translation is CASMTPAGGTEAFF.

There are a few counts of this clone. V usage is TRBV2 and J usage is TRBJ2-2; D call uncertain. The V and J ends lost 3 bases and 0 bases respectively, with 8 bases between them. This CDR3 has 15 residues. Germline V CDR1 and CDR2: SNHLY, FYNNEI. The CDR3 region is CASSEIGANTGELFF. The CDR3 coding sequence is TGTGCCAGCAGTGAGATTGGGGCGAACACCGGGGAGCTGTTTTTT.

This chain uses TRBV5-8 with TRBJ1-1; D is possibly TRBD1 (5 bases). This CDR3 comprises 15 residues. V gave up 4 bases and J gave up 4 bases, with 17 bases separating them. Germline values: CDR1 SGHTS, CDR2 YDEGEE. As DNA, the CDR3 is TGTGCCAGCAGCCTCTGGGGCGGGGAGCTCACTGAAGCTTTCTTT. This encodes CASSLWGGELTEAFF.

The chain couples TRBV6-1 to TRBJ1-3; a possible D gene is TRBD1 (6 bases). Trimming took 3 bases from V and 4 from J, leaving 13 bases between them. CDR1 MNHNS and CDR2 SASEGT come from the germline V gene. The CDR3 totals 15 residues. The CDR3 coding sequence is TGTGCCAGCAGTGAGACCACAGGGTCCGGAAACACCATATATTTT. Translation gives CASSETTGSGNTIYF.

The rearrangement links TRBV21-1 to TRBJ1-1. TRBV21-1 is noted as a pseudogene. The CDR3 totals 18 residues. CDR3 sequence reads: CASSKTNPPPEWVTEAFF. The DNA of the CDR3 is TGTGCCAGCAGCAAAACAAATCCCCCTCCTGAATGGGTCACTGAAGCTTTCTTT.

V gene TRBV9 combines with J gene TRBJ1-2, with D unclear. This CDR3 is built from 14 residues. Germline V gene lookup returns CDR1 SGDLS and CDR2 YYNGEE. The V gene lost 0 bases and the J gene lost 3 bases, with 9 bases spanning the gap. The CDR3 spells CASSVVGQDYGYTF. DNA for the CDR3: TGTGCCAGCAGCGTAGTCGGGCAGGACTATGGCTACACCTTC.

J is TRBJ1-1 and V is TRBV12-2. TRBV12-2 is a listed pseudogene. This CDR3 contains 17 residues. CDR3 sequence reads: CASRPGRTFETNTEAFF. In nucleotides, the CDR3 is TGTGCAAGTCGCCCCGGACGGACCTTTGAAACGAACACTGAAGCTTTCTTT.

This chain uses TRBV2 with TRBJ1-3, with D possibly TRBD1 on 6 matching bases. Germline lookup yields CDR1 SNHLY and CDR2 FYNNEI. This CDR3 has 13 residues. The CDR3 loop reads CATRGGTGNTIYF. The CDR3 nucleotides are TGTGCGACTAGGGGGGGCACTGGAAACACCATATATTTT.

The J gene is TRBJ1-5, the V gene TRBV7-9; a possible D gene is TRBD1 (6 bases). The CDR3 is made up of 17 amino acids. Germline V gene data show CDR1 as SEHNR and CDR2 as FQNEAQ (reference sequence). The ends were cut back, 0 bases at V and 1 base at J, with 13 bases in the middle. CDR3 in DNA: TGTGCCAGCAGCTTAGCGCAGGGGCGGAGGAGCAATCAGCCCCAGCATTTT. Protein sequence: CASSLAQGRRSNQPQHF.

This chain joins TRBV6-1 and TRBJ1-1, with a weak D call TRBD1 (5 bases). The V gene lost 3 bases and the J gene lost 2 bases, with 13 bases spanning the gap. The V gene's germline CDR1 is MNHNS and CDR2 SASEGT. There are 15 residues in the CDR3. In nucleotides, the CDR3 is TGTGCCAGCAGTGACCTGGCTGGGGGAAACACTGAAGCTTTCTTT. Protein sequence: CASSDLAGGNTEAFF.